The 28 T cell receptor beta chains reported below all come from one sample, sequenced in a study of shared T cell receptors in the human thymus. TCRdb's table, derived via immunoSEQ multiplex PCR, lists solely in-frame clones and lacks some. This table holds under 850,000 clones, more than 75% found once. These sequences were also reported in another study, on human thymus T cells.

The sequenced sample was thymocytes. The receptors derive from a boy under three years old with a congenital heart defect.

J is TRBJ2-1 and V is TRBV6-1; D possibly corresponds to TRBD2 (6 bases). V shed 10 bases and J shed 7 bases, with 23 bases lying between them. The V gene's germline CDR1 is MNHNS and CDR2 SASEGT. The CDR3 is 15 amino acids. CDR3 region: CAISGDPVRFNEQFF. The CDR3 nucleotides are TGTGCCATTTCGGGGGACCCGGTACGGTTTAATGAGCAGTTCTTC.

The chain couples TRBV5-8 to TRBJ2-7, with D perhaps TRBD1 (5 bases). V dropped 0 bases and J dropped 4 bases, with 8 bases sitting between them. Germline CDR1 reads SGHTS; CDR2 reads YDEGEE. The CDR3 is 13 residues long. This CDR3 is CASSLAQGYEQYF. The CDR3 DNA reads TGTGCCAGCAGCTTGGCCCAGGGTTACGAGCAGTACTTC.

This rearrangement joins TRBV21-1 to TRBJ2-7; no check of the table's D call, TRBD2, against the DNA was made. TRBV21-1 is termed a pseudogene. The CDR3 is 11 amino acids. In DNA form, the CDR3 reads TGTGCCAGGACCTTAGCGGGGAAGCAGTACTTC. Encoded protein: CARTLAGKQYF.

The CDR3 region is CAISESGGRGYNEQFF. Here the CDR3 DNA reads TGTGCCATCAGTGAGTCGGGCGGGAGGGGCTACAATGAGCAGTTCTTC. The V gene is TRBV10-3, the J gene TRBJ2-1; TRBD2 matches at 9 bases. This CDR3 has 16 amino acids. Trimming at V came to 0 bases and at J to 3 bases, leaving 3 bases not matched to a gene. CDR1 ENHRY and CDR2 SYGVKD come from the germline V gene.

The rearrangement joins TRBV30 to TRBJ2-5, with 7 nucleotides matching TRBD2. V gave up 0 bases and J gave up 5 bases; unmatched junction bases: 6. Germline assignment: CDR1 GTSNPN and CDR2 SVGIG (reference sequence). The CDR3 is 14 amino acids. As DNA, the CDR3 is TGTGCCTGGAGTGTACGCGGGAGCGGGGAGACCCAGTACTTC. Encoded protein: CAWSVRGSGETQYF.

V and J are TRBV12-5 and TRBJ1-1; D uncertain. V lost 6 bases and J lost 1, with 27 bases in between. The germline CDR1 and CDR2 sequences are LGHNT and FRNRAP. This CDR3 is 19 amino acids long. CDR3 sequence (DNA): TGTGCTAGTGGGTCAAACCCCGACTCCTACCTTATAGGGAACACTGAAGCTTTCTTT. Amino acid sequence: CASGSNPDSYLIGNTEAFF.

The chain is built from TRBV4-1 and TRBJ1-3; TRBD1 agrees at 8 bases. The CDR3 runs 18 residues. The germline gives CDR1 MGHRA, CDR2 YSYEKL. With V trimmed by 4 bases and J by 4 bases, 15 bases remained unmatched. The CDR3 protein is CASSPPPVGTGEGNTIYF. The CDR3 nucleotides are TGCGCCAGCAGCCCCCCCCCGGTGGGGACAGGCGAGGGAAACACCATATATTTT.

The chain couples TRBV5-6 to TRBJ1-3; D may be TRBD1 (5 bases). Germline CDR1 is SGHDT and CDR2 is YYEEEE. This CDR3 spans 17 amino acids. V gave up 6 bases and J gave up 2 bases, with 21 bases separating them. The CDR3 nucleotides are TGTGCCAGCACTCAGTCGAGGGGAGGGACTACTGGAAACACCATATATTTT. It specifies CASTQSRGGTTGNTIYF.

This clone was seen a few times. The chain links TRBV9 to TRBJ2-7, with D perhaps matching TRBD2 (5 bases). The CDR3 is 14 amino acids. The germline gives CDR1 SGDLS, CDR2 YYNGEE. The ends were cut back, 2 bases at V and 0 bases at J, with 9 bases in the middle. The CDR3 reads CASSVEGNSYEQYF. The CDR3 coding sequence is TGTGCCAGCAGCGTTGAGGGAAACTCCTACGAGCAGTACTTC.

This chain uses TRBV6-1 with TRBJ2-3; D unclear. V was shortened by 10 bases and J by 0 bases, with 14 bases between the two germline ends. The CDR3 sequence is 14 residues long. The germline gives CDR1 MNHNS, CDR2 SASEGT. CDR3 in DNA: TGTGCCACCCCCTGCGCGGAAAGCACAGATACGCAGTATTTT. Protein: CATPCAESTDTQYF.

The chain employs TRBV18 and TRBJ2-1; 12 bases line up with TRBD2. The ends lost 5 bases at V and 0 bases at J; junction bases unmatched: 5. The CDR3 runs to 17 residues. Germline V gives CDR1 KGHSH, CDR2 LQKENI. The CDR3 loop reads CASSDPSGRVSYNEQFF. The DNA for the CDR3 is TGTGCCAGCTCAGACCCTAGCGGGAGGGTCTCCTACAATGAGCAGTTCTTC.

J is TRBJ2-3 and V is TRBV4-1; 11 nucleotides line up with TRBD2. In germline, CDR1 is MGHRA, CDR2 YSYEKL. Trimming took 7 bases from V and 2 from J; bases not matched to a gene: 5. The CDR3 contains 15 residues. The CDR3 loop is CASTQTSGNTDTQYF. The CDR3 nucleotides are TGCGCCAGCACCCAGACTAGCGGGAACACAGATACGCAGTATTTT.

The J gene is TRBJ1-2, the V gene TRBV11-3; 7 bases fit TRBD1. The ends lost 1 base at V and 1 base at J; junction bases unmatched: 9. CDR3 length: 17 amino acids. Per germline, CDR1 SGHNT and CDR2 YENEEA. This CDR3 is CASSLVHTRGRNYGYTF. CDR3 sequence (DNA): TGTGCCAGCAGCTTAGTCCACACGAGGGGGCGTAACTATGGCTACACCTTC.

This CDR3 is CASSLVAGGPYEQYF. The DNA of the CDR3 is TGTGCCAGCAGCTTAGTAGCGGGAGGGCCCTACGAGCAGTACTTC. The chain couples TRBV7-3 to TRBJ2-7; 11 bases align to TRBD2. The CDR3 contains 15 residues. In germline, CDR1 is SGHTA, CDR2 FQGTGA. V lost 2 bases and J lost 2; bases outside the gene matches: 2.

The genes are TRBV7-8 and TRBJ2-1, with 9 bases aligning to TRBD2. CDR1 and CDR2 (germline): SGHVS, FQNEAQ. There are 16 residues in the CDR3. Trimming removed 4 bases from V and 10 bases from J; junction bases left unmatched: 14. The CDR3 bases are TGTGCCAGCAGCTATTTTGCGGGAGGGCCTAGAGGAGAGCAGTTCTTC. Protein: CASSYFAGGPRGEQFF. The full variable domain, rest sourced from reference TRBV7-8 and TRBJ2-1, is GAGVSQSPRYKVAKRGQDVALRCDPISGHVSLFWYQQALGQGPEFLTYFQNEAQLDKSGLPSDRFFAERPEGSVSTLKIQRTQQEDSAVYLCASSYFAGGPRGEQFFGPGTRLTVL.

The gene calls are TRBV5-1 and TRBJ1-1; D is unclear. CDR3 length equals 14 residues. CDR1 and CDR2 from the germline V gene are SGHRS and YFSETQ. V dropped 1 base and J dropped 0 bases, with 7 bases sitting between them. The CDR3, as DNA: TGCGCCAGCAGCTTGCGGACTCTGAACACTGAAGCTTTCTTT. Amino acids: CASSLRTLNTEAFF.

The chain uses TRBV19 and TRBJ2-2; D not certain. The V gene lost 7 bases and the J gene lost 5 bases, with 14 bases spanning the gap. Germline assignment: CDR1 LNHDA and CDR2 SQIVND (reference sequence). The CDR3 runs to 14 residues. The CDR3 DNA is TGTGCCAGTACCCCAGCTGCAGGTACCGGGGAGCTGTTTTTT. Residues: CASTPAAGTGELFF.

The J gene is TRBJ1-2, the V gene TRBV2; D not certain. The CDR3 length is 14 residues. Germline loops: CDR1 SNHLY, CDR2 FYNNEI. With 1 base removed from V and 5 bases from J, the gap between germline ends came to 11 bases. The CDR3 DNA reads as TGTGCCAGCAGTGAAGAACAGTTTCATTATGGCTACACCTTC. Its translation is CASSEEQFHYGYTF.

This chain uses TRBV5-1 with TRBJ1-1, with 10 bases aligning to TRBD1. The germline V gene encodes CDR1 SGHRS and CDR2 YFSETQ. There are 15 residues in the CDR3. Germline trimming cut 3 bases from V and 5 bases from J; bases unmatched to any gene: 7. The CDR3 loop is CASSCWTGGDTEAFF. The CDR3 nucleotides are TGCGCCAGCAGCTGTTGGACAGGGGGGGATACTGAAGCTTTCTTT.

This rearrangement joins TRBV4-3 to TRBJ2-7; TRBD2 aligns across 13 bases. This CDR3 contains 18 residues. The trim removed 0 bases at V and 3 bases at J, leaving 8 bases unmatched. CDR1 is LGHNA and CDR2 is YSLEER in the germline V gene. CDR3 in amino acids: CASSQDHGTSGTLYEQYF. In DNA form, the CDR3 reads TGCGCCAGCAGCCAAGATCACGGGACTAGCGGGACTCTCTACGAGCAGTACTTC.

This rearrangement joins TRBV25-1 to TRBJ2-1; D may be TRBD1 (6 bases). Trimming took off 4 bases at V and 0 bases at J, with 19 bases between the two ends. Germline CDR1 reads MGHDK; CDR2 reads SYGVNS. The CDR3 sequence is 18 residues long. CDR3 in amino acids: CASSAQNPPRGSYNEQFF. The CDR3 DNA reads TGTGCCAGCAGTGCCCAAAACCCCCCCAGGGGCTCCTACAATGAGCAGTTCTTC.

The chain has TRBV27 and TRBJ1-3; 9 nucleotides match TRBD1. The CDR3 contains 16 residues. Germline V CDR1 and CDR2: MNHEY, SMNVEV (reference sequence). Trimming cost V 7 bases and J 4 bases; bases outside gene matches: 11. Here the CDR3 DNA reads TGTGCCAGCACAAACTCGACAGGGGGACGAGGAAACACCATATATTTT. This translates into CASTNSTGGRGNTIYF.

The J gene is TRBJ2-3, the V gene TRBV4-3; TRBD2 matches at 9 bases. With V trimmed by 0 bases and J by 3 bases, 7 bases remained unmatched. The CDR3 has 17 amino acids. Germline values: CDR1 LGHNA, CDR2 YSLEER. CDR3 DNA: TGCGCCAGCAGCCAAGATTCTTTGGCGGGAGGGACAGATACGCAGTATTTT. This sequence encodes CASSQDSLAGGTDTQYF.

The chain links TRBV30 to TRBJ2-1, with D perhaps TRBD2 (6 bases). The CDR3 consists of 10 residues. Germline V lookup: CDR1 GTSNPN, CDR2 SVGIG (reference sequence). V lost 3 bases and J lost 15, with 12 bases in between. The CDR3 DNA follows: TGTGCCTGGAGATCGGGACTTTTGTTCTTC. This encodes CAWRSGLLFF.

The rearrangement links TRBV7-6 to TRBJ1-5; TRBD1 matches at 11 bases. V gave up 5 bases and J gave up 7 bases; unmatched junction bases: 7. CDR1 SGHVS and CDR2 FNYEAQ come from the germline V gene. The CDR3 contains 15 residues. This chain's CDR3 is CASSQGQGGGQPQHF. Written as DNA, the CDR3 is TGTGCCAGCAGCCAGGGACAGGGGGGCGGCCAGCCCCAGCATTTT.

J is TRBJ2-3 and V is TRBV10-3; a possible D gene is TRBD2 (5 bases). The CDR3 totals 16 residues. With 5 bases removed from V and 1 base from J, the gap between germline ends came to 16 bases. Looked up from germline, CDR1 is ENHRY and CDR2 is SYGVKD. CDR3: CAISWGVTEGTDTQYF. The CDR3 coding sequence is TGTGCCATCAGTTGGGGAGTCACGGAGGGCACAGATACGCAGTATTTT.

The chain uses TRBV6-5 and TRBJ1-5; D not resolved. In germline, CDR1 is MNHEY, CDR2 SVGAGI. The germline V and J ends were trimmed by 2 bases and 4 bases, with 15 bases remaining between them. The CDR3 is 16 residues long. The CDR3 DNA follows: TGTGCCAGCAGTTACCCATCTGGGCAGAGAAATCAGCCCCAGCATTTT. This codes for CASSYPSGQRNQPQHF.

The chain carries TRBV29-1 and TRBJ1-1; no clear D. CDR3 length equals 13 residues. Germline loops: CDR1 SQVTM, CDR2 ANQGSEA. The ends were cut back, 7 bases at V and 3 bases at J, with 15 bases in the middle. The CDR3 sequence is CSAVTGRHTEAFF. The DNA for the CDR3 is TGCAGCGCCGTTACGGGGAGGCACACTGAAGCTTTCTTT.